The 8 T cell receptor beta chains presented below share a single source sample, sequenced in a study of control samples from healthy donors and cancer patients. Produced via immunoSEQ multiplex PCR; TCRdb's table is partial and in-frame only. In the table there are roughly 400,000 clones, around 90% of which are singletons. Sequenced input: PBMCs. These receptors were collected from a man aged 40-55 years with head and neck cancer.

The V and J genes are TRBV14 and TRBJ1-2, with 9 bases matching TRBD1. Germline V gene data show CDR1 as SGHDN and CDR2 as FVKESK. J was trimmed by 2 bases and V by 3 bases; bases with no gene match: 1. The CDR3 totals 14 residues. Here the CDR3 DNA reads TGTGCCAGCAGCCAGACAGGGGGGAACTATGGCTACACCTTC. Protein product: CASSQTGGNYGYTF.

This clone was found a few times. The chain links TRBV30 to TRBJ2-4; 9 bases align to TRBD1. The CDR3 sequence is 16 residues long. The J segment lost 2 bases and the V segment lost 3 bases, leaving 8 bases of the junction unmatched. Germline CDR1 GTSNPN, CDR2 SVGIG (reference sequence). The CDR3 region is CAWSRDRVGTKNIQYF. DNA of the CDR3: TGTGCCTGGAGCCGGGACAGGGTAGGGACCAAAAACATTCAGTACTTC.

The chain employs TRBV18 and TRBJ1-5, with 9 bases identical to TRBD1. V shed 4 bases, J shed 1 base, and the junction held 2 bases outside the gene matches. Germline-derived CDR1 and CDR2 are KGHSH and LQKENI. This CDR3 is 15 amino acids long. The CDR3 protein is CASSLGTGSNQPQHF. CDR3 nucleotide sequence: TGTGCCAGCTCACTCGGGACAGGGAGCAATCAGCCCCAGCATTTT.

J is TRBJ1-4 and V is TRBV5-1; 9 positions match TRBD1. This CDR3 has 17 amino acids. Germline trimming cut 0 bases from V and 8 bases from J; bases unmatched to any gene: 11. CDR1 is SGHRS, CDR2 YFSETQ, per germline. The CDR3 DNA is TGCGCCAGCAGCTTGGAAGGACAGGGGATTTATGGCGAAAAACTGTTTTTT. This codes for CASSLEGQGIYGEKLFF.

This clone was observed a single time. The chain employs TRBV5-8 and TRBJ1-1; D is ambiguous. The CDR3 covers 16 residues. Germline V gene sequence: CDR1 SGHTS, CDR2 YDEGEE. The V end was cut by 3 bases, the J end by 0 bases, with 15 bases between. The CDR3 region has the DNA TGTGCCAGCAGCTCCGACCTTAGCCCGATGAACACTGAAGCTTTCTTT. It yields the protein CASSSDLSPMNTEAFF.

This clone was observed a few times. V usage is TRBV28 and J usage is TRBJ2-7; 7 bases agree with TRBD1. Germline V gives CDR1 MDHEN, CDR2 SYDVKM. This CDR3 is built from 14 residues. The junction had 8 bases not matched to a gene; V was cut back by 6 bases and J by 3 bases. CDR3 sequence reads: CASSGPDRRYEQYF. As DNA, the CDR3 is TGTGCCAGCAGCGGCCCGGACAGGCGCTACGAGCAGTACTTC.

This sequence joins TRBV30 and TRBJ2-7; D is possibly TRBD1 or TRBD2 (6 bases each). The germline V and J ends were trimmed by 2 bases and 5 bases, with 16 bases remaining between them. The germline CDR1 and CDR2 sequences are GTSNPN and SVGIG (reference sequence). The CDR3 extends over 14 amino acids. CDR3: CAWSWGAGINEQYF. In DNA, the CDR3 is TGTGCCTGGAGTTGGGGGGCAGGGATCAACGAGCAGTACTTC.

The chain is built from TRBV7-2 and TRBJ1-1; D not certain. The CDR3 spans 11 residues. Germline-derived CDR1 and CDR2 are SGHTA and FQGNSA. V lost 1 base and J 9 bases, leaving 6 bases between the germline ends. DNA for the CDR3: TGTGCCAGCAGCTTAGGCGGCAAAGCTTTCTTT. Its protein product is CASSLGGKAFF.